In this sample, the clone carrying this TCR beta chain turned up once. The data belong to a study of blood T cell repertoires in COVID-19. Study as a whole: Researchers got acute and convalescent COVID-19 samples from the United States, Italy and Spain.

Profiled with immunoSEQ multiplex PCR; TCRdb holds only in-frame clones, not every one. The table lists about 170,000 clones, less than 90% of them singletons. Trimming took 3 bases from V and 0 from J, leaving 8 bases between them. The CDR3 contains 14 residues. Germline assignment: CDR1 MNHEY and CDR2 SMNVEV (reference sequence). The TCR sequence derives from a woman in her fifties or sixties who had recovered from COVID-19. This chain links TRBV27 with TRBJ1-2, with D perhaps matching TRBD1 (5 bases). The sequenced sample was PBMCs or T cells enriched from blood (not recorded which). The CDR3 loop reads CASSFGGTNYGYTF. The CDR3 DNA reads as TGTGCCAGCAGTTTTGGGGGGACTAACTATGGCTACACCTTC.